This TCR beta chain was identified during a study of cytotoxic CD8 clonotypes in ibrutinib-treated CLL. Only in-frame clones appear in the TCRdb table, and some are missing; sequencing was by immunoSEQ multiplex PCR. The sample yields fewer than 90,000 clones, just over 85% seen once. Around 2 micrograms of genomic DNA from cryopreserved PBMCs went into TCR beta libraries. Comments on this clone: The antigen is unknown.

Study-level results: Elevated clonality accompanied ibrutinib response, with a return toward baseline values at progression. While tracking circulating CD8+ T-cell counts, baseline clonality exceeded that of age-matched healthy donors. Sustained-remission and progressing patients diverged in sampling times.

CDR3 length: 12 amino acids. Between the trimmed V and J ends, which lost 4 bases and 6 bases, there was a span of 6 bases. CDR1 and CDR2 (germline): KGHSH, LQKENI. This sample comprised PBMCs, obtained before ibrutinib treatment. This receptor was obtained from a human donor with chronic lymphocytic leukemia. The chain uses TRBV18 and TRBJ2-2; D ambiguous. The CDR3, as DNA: TGTGCCAGCTCACTAAGTTCCGGGGAGCTGTTTTTT. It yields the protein CASSLSSGELFF.